Following are 15 T cell receptor beta chains from one sample sequenced in a study of cytomegalovirus exposure and HLA in healthy donors. Primers: 60 Vbeta forward and 13 Jbeta reverse. The assay was immunoSEQ multiplex PCR, and TCRdb's table has in-frame clones only and misses some. The repertoire holds around 130,000 clones, with about three quarters as singletons. The sequencing sample was made of PBMCs. These receptors all come from a man aged 40-49 years in good health and CMV-seropositive.

The chain links TRBV9 to TRBJ2-1; D perhaps matches TRBD2 (6 bases). V lost 0 bases to trimming and J lost 8 bases, with 15 bases between them. The V gene's germline CDR1 is SGDLS and CDR2 YYNGEE. The CDR3 consists of 15 residues. The CDR3 region is CASSVGGATKDEQFF. The CDR3 DNA sequence: TGTGCCAGCAGCGTAGGCGGGGCGACTAAGGATGAGCAGTTCTTC.

This chain uses TRBV7-9 with TRBJ2-3; the match to TRBD2 covers 7 bases. Germline values: CDR1 SEHNR, CDR2 FQNEAQ (reference sequence). Unmatched junction bases numbered 18, after V lost 4 bases and J lost 2 bases. The length of the CDR3 is 19 residues. The CDR3 reads CASSSNGGGGWTNTDTQYF. DNA of the CDR3: TGTGCCAGCAGCTCGAATGGGGGGGGAGGCTGGACCAACACAGATACGCAGTATTTT.

This chain links TRBV10-3 with TRBJ2-7, with 7 bases fitting TRBD1. V was pared by 6 bases and J by 4 bases, with 6 bases of the junction left unmatched. CDR3 length: 13 residues. Germline CDR1 is ENHRY and CDR2 is SYGVKD. The CDR3 reads CAISSGTAYEQYF. The CDR3 DNA reads as TGTGCCATCAGCTCTGGGACAGCTTACGAGCAGTACTTC.

The chain is built from TRBV4-2 and TRBJ1-6; 11 positions agree with TRBD1. The CDR3 has 16 residues. Germline V gives CDR1 LGHNA, CDR2 YNFKEQ. V lost 0 bases and J lost 7; bases outside the gene matches: 2. CDR3 protein: CASSQDRDRGNSPLHF. The CDR3 bases are TGTGCCAGCAGCCAAGACCGGGACAGGGGGAATTCACCCCTCCACTTT.

The J gene is TRBJ1-6, the V gene TRBV2; D is uncertain. This CDR3 has 11 amino acids. V was cut by 4 bases and J by 10 bases, with 5 bases left in between. Germline V gene data show CDR1 as SNHLY and CDR2 as FYNNEI. Here the CDR3 DNA reads TGTGCCAGCAGTGGGGCCTCACCCCTCCACTTT. This codes for CASSGASPLHF.

This clone was counted only a few times. This chain connects TRBV28 to TRBJ2-7; 9 nucleotides agree with TRBD2. The CDR3 spans 16 residues. From germline, CDR1 is MDHEN and CDR2 SYDVKM. V shed 2 bases, J shed 0 bases, and the junction held 5 bases outside the gene matches. CDR3 sequence: CASSLGGGGVSYEQYF. Here the CDR3 DNA reads TGTGCCAGCAGTTTAGGTGGCGGGGGGGTCTCCTACGAGCAGTACTTC.

V gene TRBV5-1 combines with J gene TRBJ2-5; 8 positions agree with TRBD1. Matching the DNA end better, TRBJ2-7 makes the J call doubtful. Germline assignment: CDR1 SGHRS and CDR2 YFSETQ. This CDR3 contains 16 residues. The CDR3, as DNA: TGCGCCAGCAGCGGGTCCCCTTTGAGACAGGGGAACGAGCAGTACTTC. Its translation: CASSGSPLRQGNEQYF.

The J gene is TRBJ1-2, the V gene TRBV28; D remains unclear. Trimming pared 3 bases from V and 6 bases from J, leaving 14 bases between. The germline V gene encodes CDR1 MDHEN and CDR2 SYDVKM. CDR3 length: 14 residues. CDR3 loop: CASSFKARGDGYTF. In DNA form, the CDR3 reads TGTGCCAGCAGTTTTAAAGCACGGGGTGATGGCTACACCTTC.

In its sample, this clone was seen once. The chain has TRBV30 and TRBJ2-3; 10 nucleotides agree with TRBD2. CDR1 is GTSNPN, CDR2 SVGIG, per germline (reference sequence). This CDR3 comprises 15 residues. Trimming removed 4 bases from V and 6 bases from J; junction bases left unmatched: 10. DNA for the CDR3: TGTGCCTGGACACTAGCGGGGAGAGAGGGTGATACGCAGTATTTT. This translates into CAWTLAGREGDTQYF.

The rearrangement links TRBV6-6 to TRBJ1-1; 7 bases agree with TRBD1. J gave up 6 bases and V 6 bases, and 7 bases lay outside the gene matches. CDR3 length: 13 amino acids. Germline CDR1 reads MNHNY; CDR2 reads SVGAGI (reference sequence). The CDR3 region is CASRGTVSSEAFF. CDR3 nucleotide sequence: TGTGCCAGCAGAGGGACAGTGTCTTCTGAAGCTTTCTTT.

The chain has TRBV5-6 and TRBJ2-7; 9 bases align to TRBD2. CDR1 and CDR2 (germline): SGHDT, YYEEEE. Germline trimming cut 0 bases from V and 5 bases from J; bases unmatched to any gene: 6. The CDR3 covers 15 residues. The CDR3 protein is CASSLGPSGTHEQYF. In nucleotides, the CDR3 is TGTGCCAGCAGCTTGGGGCCTAGCGGGACCCACGAGCAGTACTTC.

In the case of this clone: The sample carries other DNA sequences with the same CDR3. The chain employs TRBV6-4 and TRBJ2-3; TRBD2 aligns across 9 bases. The CDR3 extends over 15 amino acids. CDR1 is MRHNA, CDR2 SNTAGT, per germline. V was clipped by 4 bases and J by 0 bases; unmatched bases: 2. The CDR3 sequence is CASSAAGGSTDTQYF. CDR3 bases: TGTGCCAGCAGTGCAGCGGGGGGTAGCACAGATACGCAGTATTTT.

The chain combines TRBV6-5 with TRBJ2-7; 7 bases match TRBD1. This CDR3 contains 15 residues. Trimming removed 5 bases from V and 3 bases from J; junction bases left unmatched: 10. Germline loops: CDR1 MNHEY, CDR2 SVGAGI. The CDR3 region has the DNA TGTGCCAGCAGTCGCTTGGGGGACAGCAACTACGAGCAGTACTTC. Amino acid sequence: CASSRLGDSNYEQYF.

The chain couples TRBV9 to TRBJ2-7; 8 bases line up with TRBD1. This CDR3 spans 16 amino acids. Trimming took 1 base from V and 2 from J; bases not matched to a gene: 8. Germline V gene lookup returns CDR1 SGDLS and CDR2 YYNGEE. The CDR3 DNA reads as TGTGCCAGCAGCGTATCGGGGACAGGACAAACCTACGAGCAGTACTTC. This translates into CASSVSGTGQTYEQYF.

The chain is built from TRBV5-6 and TRBJ2-2; 10 nucleotides match TRBD1. The CDR3 totals 16 residues. CDR1 and CDR2 (germline): SGHDT, YYEEEE. J gave up 5 bases and V 3 bases, and 7 bases lay outside the gene matches. The CDR3, as DNA: TGTGCCAGCAGCTCCGGGACAGGGGATGGGACCGGGGAGCTGTTTTTT. As protein: CASSSGTGDGTGELFF.